The rows below give T cell receptor beta chains drawn from one sample of a study of cytomegalovirus exposure and HLA in healthy donors. Data came from immunoSEQ multiplex PCR; TCRdb stores just in-frame clones and leaves some out. Of about 140,000 clones in the sample, 65% to 85% are singletons; the top ten hold about 2.2%. The sample consisted of PBMCs. These receptors originate from a man over 45 in good health and CMV-seronegative. The conserved cysteine and the conserved F or W are not part of the CDR3 here.

j_gene: TRBJ2-7
v_gene: TRBV11-2
len: 14
CDR3aa: ASSLVRGSGMYEQY

j_gene: TRBJ1-1
v_gene: TRBV6-5
len: 12
CDR3aa: ASTGDRGTTEAF

j_gene: TRBJ1-1
v_gene: TRBV19
len: 12
CDR3aa: ASSSWTGNTEAF

j_gene: TRBJ1-2
v_gene: TRBV6-1
len: 15
CDR3aa: ASSERGTGPSHYGYT

j_gene: TRBJ1-2
v_gene: TRBV29-1
len: 12
CDR3aa: SVEGTDSDYGYT

j_gene: TRBJ1-3
v_gene: TRBV5-1
len: 12
CDR3aa: ASRPGSSGNTIY

j_gene: TRBJ2-3
v_gene: TRBV5-1
len: 13
CDR3aa: ASSLEQGIIDTQY

j_gene: TRBJ1-5
v_gene: TRBV2
len: 15
CDR3aa: ASSIKGQGVSNQPQH

j_gene: TRBJ1-2
v_gene: TRBV28
len: 13
CDR3aa: ASSPGTGYGYGYT

j_gene: TRBJ2-1
v_gene: TRBV7-6
len: 14
CDR3aa: ASSSPGLAGYNEQF

j_gene: TRBJ2-5
v_gene: TRBV9
len: 10
CDR3aa: ASSTGLETQY

j_gene: TRBJ1-2
v_gene: TRBV7-9
len: 12
CDR3aa: ASSPPGTAGGYT

j_gene: TRBJ1-2
v_gene: TRBV11-2
len: 12
CDR3aa: ASSLGQGDYGYT

j_gene: TRBJ2-7
v_gene: TRBV30
len: 13
CDR3aa: AWSVVAGKPYEQY

j_gene: TRBJ2-7
v_gene: TRBV2
len: 12
CDR3aa: ASRIRDRGHEQY

j_gene: TRBJ2-5
v_gene: TRBV18
len: 12
CDR3aa: ASSLDRSTETQY

j_gene: TRBJ1-1
v_gene: TRBV6-5
len: 13
CDR3aa: ASSSLRGTNTEAF

j_gene: TRBJ1-1
v_gene: TRBV6-5
len: 13
CDR3aa: ASSPLAQGNTEAF

j_gene: TRBJ2-7
v_gene: TRBV4-1
len: 13
CDR3aa: ASSPLITGTYEQY

j_gene: TRBJ2-7
v_gene: TRBV28
len: 11
CDR3aa: ASSFQSGYEQY

j_gene: TRBJ2-5
v_gene: TRBV7-2
len: 9
CDR3aa: ASSYGETQY

j_gene: TRBJ2-2
v_gene: TRBV5-6
len: 16
CDR3aa: ASSLLVAGRANTGELF

j_gene: TRBJ1-2
v_gene: TRBV5-1
len: 12
CDR3aa: ASSLDTGNYGYT

j_gene: TRBJ1-5
v_gene: TRBV6-1
len: 14
CDR3aa: ASSGPTGQHAQPQH

j_gene: TRBJ1-5
v_gene: TRBV7-6
len: 14
CDR3aa: ASTQTPGNSNQPQH

j_gene: TRBJ2-2
v_gene: TRBV5-1
len: 9
CDR3aa: ASTVTGELF

j_gene: TRBJ2-2
v_gene: TRBV5-6
len: 12
CDR3aa: ASSLPGYTGELF

j_gene: TRBJ1-1
v_gene: TRBV27
len: 11
CDR3aa: ASSGAGTSEAF

j_gene: TRBJ1-2
v_gene: TRBV5-6
len: 9
CDR3aa: ASSRVSGYT

j_gene: TRBJ2-5
v_gene: TRBV9
len: 14
CDR3aa: ASSPTGGGKGETQY

j_gene: TRBJ1-5
v_gene: TRBV11-2
len: 14
CDR3aa: ASSLAEGRSNQPQH

j_gene: TRBJ2-5
v_gene: TRBV29-1
len: 10
CDR3aa: SGQGAQETQY

j_gene: TRBJ1-5
v_gene: TRBV5-6
len: 13
CDR3aa: ASSFSQNRNQPQH

j_gene: TRBJ1-1
v_gene: TRBV11-2
len: 13
CDR3aa: ASSLDGGKGTEAF

j_gene: TRBJ2-5
v_gene: TRBV7-2
len: 15
CDR3aa: ASSLDLGLAGKETQY

j_gene: TRBJ1-6
v_gene: TRBV7-8
len: 13
CDR3aa: ASSLARQGGSPLH

j_gene: TRBJ2-1
v_gene: TRBV5-6
len: 15
CDR3aa: ASSFRWRGYNFDEQF

j_gene: TRBJ2-3
v_gene: TRBV9
len: 18
CDR3aa: ASSAPTRDRGTESTDTQY

j_gene: TRBJ2-2
v_gene: TRBV7-3
len: 13
CDR3aa: ASSQGQGPTGELF

j_gene: TRBJ1-5
v_gene: TRBV28
len: 13
CDR3aa: ASSRAGYSNQPQH

j_gene: TRBJ1-2
v_gene: TRBV6-5
len: 12
CDR3aa: ASSYSEQGGGYT

j_gene: TRBJ2-1
v_gene: TRBV4-1
len: 12
CDR3aa: ASSLSGAYNEQF

j_gene: TRBJ2-7
v_gene: TRBV9
len: 12
CDR3aa: ASSVAGGVYEQY

j_gene: TRBJ1-4
v_gene: TRBV29-1
len: 11
CDR3aa: SVSRGGDEKLF

j_gene: TRBJ2-2
v_gene: TRBV18
len: 13
CDR3aa: ASSVGQPYTGELF

j_gene: TRBJ2-5
v_gene: TRBV28
len: 10
CDR3aa: ASSLKRETQY

j_gene: TRBJ1-1
v_gene: TRBV6-5
len: 13
CDR3aa: ASSYVGVMNTEAF

j_gene: TRBJ2-7
v_gene: TRBV19
len: 12
CDR3aa: ASSTQGASYEQY

j_gene: TRBJ1-6
v_gene: TRBV30
len: 13
CDR3aa: AWSTGTGSNSPLH

j_gene: TRBJ1-1
v_gene: TRBV29-1
len: 12
CDR3aa: SVEVGTGATEAF

j_gene: TRBJ2-7
v_gene: TRBV5-8
len: 13
CDR3aa: ASSFTGTVSSEQY

j_gene: TRBJ2-2
v_gene: TRBV5-8
len: 14
CDR3aa: ASSWRTGGSVGELF

j_gene: TRBJ1-1
v_gene: TRBV7-3
len: 11
CDR3aa: ASSSDTNTEAF

j_gene: TRBJ2-3
v_gene: TRBV28
len: 14
CDR3aa: ASSLSGSGDTDTQY

j_gene: TRBJ2-1
v_gene: TRBV15
len: 13
CDR3aa: ATSRERGGFNEQF